What follows are 5 T cell receptor beta chains derived from one specimen sequenced in a study of blood T cell repertoires in COVID-19. Sequencing used immunoSEQ multiplex PCR; TCRdb keeps in-frame clones, though not all of them. Seen here are about 160,000 clones, 76% observed once, and the top ten hold approximately 3.7%. The sample consisted of peripheral blood. These receptors came from a woman aged 80 or older with acute or convalescent COVID-19.

The CDR3 reads CASSRDRGPGTQYF. The CDR3 DNA follows: TGTGCCAGCAGTCGGGACAGGGGCCCGGGGACCCAGTACTTC. This chain uses TRBV6-5 with TRBJ2-5, with 10 positions matching TRBD1. Germline V gene lookup returns CDR1 MNHEY and CDR2 SVGAGI. The CDR3 spans 14 residues. The V gene end was trimmed by 5 bases and the J gene end by 7 bases; junction bases not matched to a gene: 7.

This chain joins TRBV18 and TRBJ1-1; the D is unclear. This CDR3 has 14 residues. In germline, CDR1 is KGHSH, CDR2 LQKENI. The V end lost 3 bases, the J end lost 2 bases, and 10 bases lay between the germline ends. Written as DNA, the CDR3 is TGTGCCAGCTCACCTTGGCGGGAAAACACTGAAGCTTTCTTT. Its translation is CASSPWRENTEAFF.

The rearrangement joins TRBV20-1 to TRBJ2-3, with D perhaps TRBD1 (6 bases). Germline-derived CDR1 and CDR2 are DFQATT and SNEGSKA (reference sequence). CDR3 length: 16 residues. V was trimmed by 3 bases and J by 1 base, leaving 17 bases between them. The CDR3 DNA sequence: TGCAGTGCTAGTGCTTCCCGAGCAGGGGGCACAGATACGCAGTATTTT. It is translated as CSASASRAGGTDTQYF.

This chain uses TRBV3-1 (or the pseudogene TRBV3-2) with TRBJ1-1; the D gene is possibly TRBD1 (5 bases). The CDR3 totals 17 residues. V shed 0 bases and J shed 1 base, with 15 bases lying between them. In germline, CDR1 is LGHDT, CDR2 YNNKEL (reference sequence). CDR3 protein: CASSQDPQGGGNTEAFF. The CDR3 region has the DNA TGTGCCAGCAGCCAAGATCCGCAGGGCGGGGGGAACACTGAAGCTTTCTTT.

The chain combines TRBV14 with TRBJ2-5; tentative D call: TRBD1 (6 bases). Per the germline V gene, CDR1 is SGHDN and CDR2 is FVKESK. The CDR3 covers 16 residues. With 5 bases removed from V and 5 bases from J, the gap between germline ends came to 21 bases. The CDR3 DNA is TGTGCCAGCAGCACCAGGGTGGCAGGGGTGCCCGAGACCCAGTACTTC. Amino acid sequence: CASSTRVAGVPETQYF. Full variable domain (missing parts from reference TRBV14 and TRBJ2-5): EAGVTQFPSHSVIEKGQTVTLRCDPISGHDNLYWYRRVMGKEIKFLLHFVKESKQDESGMPNNRFLAERTGGTYSTLKVQPAELEDSGVYFCASSTRVAGVPETQYFGPGTRLLVL.